Below, 28 T cell receptor beta chains from the same sample are listed, as sequenced in a study of T and B cells in COVID-19 patients (dated by TCRdb to the early 2020s). Sequencing used an Illumina MiSeq. Multiplex PCR with BIOMED2 TRB-A/B primer pools was used to amplify the TRB rearrangements. The public reads were quality trimmed at Q25 with fastp and then assembled into clones with MiXCR by TCRdb, keeping productive beta chains. Entries that share a CDR3 protein sequence are merged under the most common genes and DNA. For this sample there are 1,200 or so distinct CDR3 sequences; about 29% appear just once. Of the sample, roughly 25% falls within the top ten clones. TRB repertoires were amplified using about 220-500 ng of genomic DNA isolated from blood. The sequencing input was blood. All receptors come from a human donor with active COVID-19.

This clonotype was counted a few times. The chain links TRBV2 to TRBJ2-5, with D perhaps matching TRBD2 (5 bases). Trimming removed 2 bases at V and 5 bases at J, with 15 bases between. The CDR3 is 15 residues long. CDR1 is SNHLY and CDR2 is FYNNEI in the germline V gene. CDR3 coding DNA: TGTGCCAGCAGTGAACCTAGCCCCGTAACCGAGACCCAGTACTTC. Protein: CASSEPSPVTETQYF.

The chain uses TRBV20-1 and TRBJ2-1; 11 bases agree with TRBD2. This CDR3 is built from 17 residues. The germline V gene encodes CDR1 DFQATT and CDR2 SNEGSKA (reference sequence). With 0 bases clipped from V and 0 bases from J, the junction kept 4 bases outside the gene matches. CDR3 amino acids: CSARDTSGGFSYNEQFF. The CDR3 nucleotides read TGCAGTGCTAGAGACACTAGCGGGGGTTTCTCCTACAATGAGCAGTTCTTC.

This clonotype was detected only a few times. The J gene is TRBJ1-1, the V gene TRBV4-3; D may be TRBD1 (6 bases). CDR3 size: 15 residues. V was shortened by 0 bases and J by 11 bases, with 19 bases between the two germline ends. Germline loops: CDR1 LGHNA, CDR2 YSLEER. CDR3 nucleotides: TGCGCCAGCAGCCAAGAGGCCACAGGGTTGGTGGGTGCTTTCTTT. Translating it yields CASSQEATGLVGAFF.

This clonotype was detected once. The V gene is TRBV13, the J gene TRBJ2-1; D may be TRBD1 (5 bases). The CDR3 covers 13 residues. The V gene's germline CDR1 is PRHDT and CDR2 FYEKMQ (reference sequence). With 5 bases removed from V and 5 bases from J, the gap between germline ends came to 10 bases. Written as DNA, the CDR3 is TGTGCCAGCAGCCCCGACAGCCACAATGAGCAGTTCTTC. This sequence encodes CASSPDSHNEQFF.

The chain is built from TRBV13 and TRBJ2-7, with D perhaps being TRBD1 or TRBD2 (6 bases each). Trimming took off 3 bases at V and 2 bases at J, with 11 bases between the two ends. This CDR3 region has 14 residues. Germline assignment: CDR1 PRHDT and CDR2 FYEKMQ (reference sequence). The CDR3 region has the DNA TGTGCCAGCAGCTTGGAGGGGGAAGCCTACGAGCAGTACTTC. It yields the protein CASSLEGEAYEQYF. The variable domain in full, completed from reference TRBV13 and TRBJ2-7, reads AAGVIQSPRHLIKEKRETATLKCYPIPRHDTVYWYQQGPGQDPQFLISFYEKMQSDKGSIPDRFSAQQFSDYHSELNMSSLELGDSALYFCASSLEGEAYEQYFGPGTRLTVT.

By proportion, this clonotype is medium-sized. J is TRBJ2-3 and V is TRBV27; 11 bases align to TRBD2. Per germline, CDR1 MNHEY and CDR2 SMNVEV (reference sequence). The CDR3 is made up of 15 amino acids. The V and J ends lost 5 bases and 6 bases, in that order; junction bases with no gene match: 7. The CDR3 sequence is CASSLAGGSPDTQYF. The CDR3, as DNA: TGTGCCAGCAGTCTAGCGGGGGGCTCCCCGGATACGCAGTATTTT.

Comments on this clonotype: This may arise from a read error, as a much more abundant clone is one base away. The chain is built from TRBV6-1 and TRBJ1-5; 11 bases align to TRBD1. CDR1 is MNHNS and CDR2 is SASEGT in the germline V gene. This CDR3 is built from 20 residues. CDR3 sequence: CASIEGMGTGGNRANQPQHF. The CDR3 DNA sequence: TGTGCCAGCATTGAAGGGATGGGGACAGGGGGGAATAGGGCCAATCAGCCCCAGCATTTT.

This clonotype appeared a single time. The rearrangement joins TRBV6-5 to TRBJ2-1; 16 bases fit TRBD2. The CDR3 length is 16 residues. The J segment lost 7 bases and the V segment lost 6 bases, leaving 6 bases of the junction unmatched. Germline V gene sequence: CDR1 MNHEY, CDR2 SVGAGI. The CDR3 loop reads CASRRGTSGGANEQFF. CDR3 DNA sequence: TGTGCCAGCAGACGCGGGACTAGCGGGGGGGCGAATGAGCAGTTCTTC.

Only a few counts were recorded for this clonotype. J is TRBJ1-5 and V is TRBV30, with D perhaps matching TRBD1 (5 bases). The germline V gene encodes CDR1 GTSNPN and CDR2 SVGIG (reference sequence). Deletions cut 0 bases from V and 7 bases from J, with 16 bases between. There are 15 residues in the CDR3. The CDR3 bases are TGTGCCTGGAGTGTAAATCTTGGCGGGGCGCAGCCCCAGCATTTT. It encodes CAWSVNLGGAQPQHF.

This clonotype is deemed large. The CDR3 is CATSRNTGTGANVLTF. DNA for the CDR3: TGTGCCACCAGCAGAAATACAGGGACTGGGGCCAACGTCCTGACTTTC. V usage is TRBV15 and J usage is TRBJ2-6, with a tentative D call TRBD1 (6 bases). Per the germline V gene, CDR1 is LNHNV and CDR2 is YYDKDF (reference sequence). CDR3 length: 16 residues. V lost 2 bases to trimming and J lost 2 bases, with 10 bases between them.

This chain joins TRBV13 and TRBJ2-3; 7 nucleotides agree with TRBD1. After removal of 5 bases from V and 0 bases from J, the junction contained 11 bases not matched to a gene. The germline CDR1 and CDR2 sequences are PRHDT and FYEKMQ (reference sequence). The CDR3 runs to 17 residues. The chain's CDR3 is CASSQLTGKGSTDTQYF. The CDR3 bases are TGTGCCAGCAGCCAATTGACAGGGAAGGGGAGCACAGATACGCAGTATTTT.

The genes are TRBV4-1 and TRBJ2-3, with D unresolved. The CDR3 loop spans 14 amino acids. Trimming cost V 0 bases and J 1 base, with 5 bases left between them. CDR1 is MGHRA and CDR2 is YSYEKL in the germline V gene. The chain's CDR3 is CASSQDPGTDTQYF. In nucleotides, the CDR3 is TGCGCCAGCAGCCAAGATCCGGGCACAGATACGCAGTATTTT.

V usage is TRBV5-5 and J usage is TRBJ2-7, with 11 bases lining up with TRBD1. The CDR3 extends over 13 amino acids. J lost 10 bases, V lost 4 bases, and 7 bases had no gene match. Germline assignment: CDR1 SGHKS and CDR2 YYEKEE (reference sequence). The CDR3 is CASSRGQGAKQYF. CDR3 nucleotides: TGTGCCAGCAGCCGAGGACAGGGGGCAAAACAGTACTTC.

The gene calls are TRBV4-1 and TRBJ2-7; the D gene is possibly TRBD2 (5 bases). This CDR3 comprises 13 residues. Germline assignment: CDR1 MGHRA and CDR2 YSYEKL. V lost 1 base and J 4 bases, leaving 8 bases between the germline ends. The chain's CDR3 is CASSQARGYEQYF. CDR3 DNA: TGCGCCAGCAGCCAAGCTCGGGGTTACGAGCAGTACTTC.

Judged by abundance, this clonotype is medium-sized. The chain combines TRBV18 with TRBJ1-6; 7 bases are a match to TRBD1. Germline trimming cut 10 bases from V and 4 bases from J; bases unmatched to any gene: 1. There are 12 residues in the CDR3. Looked up from germline, CDR1 is KGHSH and CDR2 is LQKENI. CDR3 region: CATGQYNSPLHF. The CDR3 coding sequence is TGTGCCACGGGACAGTATAATTCACCCCTCCACTTT.

By proportion, this clonotype is large. The V call is TRBV29-1, the J call TRBJ1-2; D is uncertain. Trimming removed 5 bases at V and 5 bases at J, with 15 bases between. The CDR3 extends over 13 amino acids. Per germline, CDR1 SQVTM and CDR2 ANQGSEA. The CDR3 is CSVPQVGRYGYTF. CDR3 coding DNA: TGCAGCGTTCCCCAAGTGGGGAGGTATGGCTACACCTTC.

A few counts support this clonotype. The chain recombines TRBV14 with TRBJ1-2, with D possibly TRBD1 on 5 matching bases. Trimming removed 1 base from V and 4 bases from J, with 7 bases in between. This CDR3 region has 13 residues. Per germline, CDR1 SGHDN and CDR2 FVKESK. The CDR3 spells CASSQGGGYGYTF. The CDR3 DNA reads as TGTGCCAGCAGCCAAGGGGGGGGCTATGGCTACACCTTC.

This clonotype qualifies as medium-sized. J is TRBJ2-2 and V is TRBV24-1, with 8 bases aligning to TRBD1. V dropped 3 bases and J dropped 1; count of bases not matched to a gene: 6. CDR1 and CDR2 (germline): KGHDR, SFDVKD. This CDR3 spans 17 amino acids. The CDR3 nucleotides read TGTGCCACCAGTGATCCGGGGACAGGATTGAACACCGGGGAGCTGTTTTTT. It yields the protein CATSDPGTGLNTGELFF.

The sample holds a few counts of this clonotype. The V call is TRBV7-2, the J call TRBJ2-3; D possibly corresponds to TRBD2 (6 bases). The CDR3 runs to 15 residues. Per germline, CDR1 SGHTA and CDR2 FQGNSA. Trimming cost V 4 bases and J 1 base, with 12 bases left between them. Written as DNA, the CDR3 is TGTGCCAGCAGCTCCGTCGGGGGAGGCACAGATACGCAGTATTTT. It is translated as CASSSVGGGTDTQYF.

This clonotype is large. This chain joins TRBV19 and TRBJ2-1, with D possibly matching TRBD2 (7 bases). V was shortened by 6 bases and J by 7 bases, with 13 bases between the two germline ends. Germline V gives CDR1 LNHDA, CDR2 SQIVND (reference sequence). The CDR3 loop spans 13 amino acids. This CDR3 reads CASRRRGLNEQFF. CDR3 DNA sequence: TGTGCCAGTAGACGGCGGGGGCTAAATGAGCAGTTCTTC.

V gene TRBV28 combines with J gene TRBJ1-5, with TRBD1 as a possible D gene (5 bases). CDR1 is MDHEN, CDR2 SYDVKM, per germline. The CDR3 covers 15 residues. The V end lost 8 bases, the J end lost 0 bases, and 14 bases lay between the germline ends. The CDR3 nucleotides are TGTGCCAGCGGGACCGGGCAGGGTAGCAATCAGCCCCAGCATTTT. It is translated as CASGTGQGSNQPQHF.

This clonotype is medium-sized in the sample. This rearrangement joins TRBV12-3 or TRBV12-4 to TRBJ1-3; 7 bases agree with TRBD1. V trimming: 5 bases; J trimming: 11 bases; junction bases outside the gene matches: 6. CDR3 size: 12 residues. The CDR3 sequence: CASSGDRPAIYF. The CDR3 DNA reads as TGTGCCAGCAGTGGGGACAGACCGGCCATATATTTT.

V usage is TRBV6-4 and J usage is TRBJ2-3; TRBD2 agrees at 16 bases. Germline V CDR1 and CDR2: MRHNA, SNTAGT. There are 22 residues in the CDR3. Trimming took 3 bases from V and 2 from J; bases not matched to a gene: 17. The CDR3 region has the DNA TGTGCCAGCAGTGAGGGACTAGCGGGGGGGCCGACAAGGACGAGTCCCACAGATACGCAGTATTTT. It translates to CASSEGLAGGPTRTSPTDTQYF.

The gene calls are TRBV7-2 and TRBJ1-5, with unresolved D. The CDR3 has 13 residues. Germline assignment: CDR1 SGHTA and CDR2 FQGNSA. The V gene lost 1 base and the J gene lost 3 bases, with 4 bases spanning the gap. The CDR3 DNA reads as TGTGCCAGCAGCTTAGGGGTCAATCAGCCCCAGCATTTT. This translates into CASSLGVNQPQHF.

The rearrangement joins TRBV5-5 to TRBJ2-7, with TRBD2 matching over 13 bases. Germline CDR1 SGHKS, CDR2 YYEKEE (reference sequence). This CDR3 spans 17 amino acids. V dropped 5 bases and J dropped 7; count of bases not matched to a gene: 15. In DNA, the CDR3 is TGTGCCAGCAGGCTGGGACTAGCGGGAATTTCCTACAATGAGCAGTACTTC. It encodes CASRLGLAGISYNEQYF.

This clonotype was detected only a few times. The J gene is TRBJ2-1, the V gene TRBV15; TRBD2 agrees at 10 bases. The CDR3 runs to 17 residues. The germline V gene has CDR1 LNHNV and CDR2 YYDKDF (reference sequence). The V and J ends lost 2 bases and 3 bases, in that order; junction bases with no gene match: 7. CDR3: CATSRLLGTSDYNEQFF. CDR3 nucleotides: TGTGCCACCAGCAGACTCCTCGGGACTAGCGACTACAATGAGCAGTTCTTC.

By sample share, this clonotype is medium-sized. The rearrangement joins TRBV6-4 to TRBJ1-1, with D unresolved. The CDR3 has 14 residues. Deletions cut 7 bases from V and 5 bases from J, with 17 bases between. Germline lookup yields CDR1 MRHNA and CDR2 SNTAGT. The CDR3 sequence is CASKLDGEKTEAFF. As DNA, the CDR3 is TGTGCCAGCAAACTGGACGGGGAAAAGACTGAAGCTTTCTTT.

By share, this clonotype counts as medium-sized (0.01 to 0.1%). The chain employs TRBV5-3 and TRBJ2-7; the match to TRBD1 covers 7 bases. TRBV5-3 is identified as an open reading frame with a role that is uncertain. The CDR3 totals 14 residues. The V and J ends lost 8 bases and 0 bases, in that order; junction bases with no gene match: 8. CDR3 DNA sequence: TGTGCCAGGGAGCCAGGGACAGCCTCCTACGAGCAGTACTTC. Its translation: CAREPGTASYEQYF.